This T cell receptor (beta chain) was obtained from a study of tumor-infiltrating lymphocytes in primary liver carcinoma (dated by TCRdb to the late 2010s). With respect to the entire study: Of the five patients (three men and two women, aged 30 to 69 years), four had hepatocellular carcinoma and one had combined HCC and intrahepatic cholangiocarcinoma. Tumors of the five patients were stage T1-T3 N0M0 with maximum diameters of about 4.2 to 11 cm. Each sample produced roughly 3.65 to 7.13 million productive TCRbeta reads, and read depth showed no significant difference between tissue types. The study combined TCRbeta repertoire sequencing, expression microarrays and whole-exome sequencing across five regions of each liver tumor, with adjacent normal tissue and blood. A total of approximately 35 specimens from 5 patients underwent TCRbeta repertoire sequencing, comprising around 25 tumor regions, 5 adjacent noncancerous liver tissues and 5 peripheral blood samples. The 25 or so tumor region samples were profiled with Agilent mRNA microarrays so that TCRbeta repertoire diversity could be related to the local molecular phenotype. High reproducibility was observed for the technical replicate repertoires, with mean shared-clone rates roughly 0.87 and correlation coefficients above 0.98.

Total RNA and DNA were co-extracted without cell sorting from about 19-30 mg of bulk tissue using the AllPrep DNA/RNA mini kit. Five patients with histopathologically diagnosed primary liver carcinoma underwent surgical resection in China between late 2015 and 2016. Chronic HBV infection was present in the patients, and the patients were treatment-naive at sampling. Five spatially separated regions were sampled from each tumor: the superior, inferior, left-lateral and right-lateral poles, plus the tumor centre. According to histology, viable tumor cells made up more than 75% of every tumor sample. Fresh tumor and adjacent tissue pieces were bisected; one half was stored in RNAlater at -80°C, the other sent for histology. What the work shows at the level of the full study, not this receptor alone: Only about 7.5-24% of top clones were present in all five regions of a tumor, suggesting spatial heterogeneity of tumor-infiltrating T cells. Only a few patients were included in the study, and the authors note that the findings should be validated in a larger study. Consistent with antigen-driven expansion, pairs of tumor regions showed higher repertoire overlap (mean roughly 36%) than either tumor-adjacent pairs (around 17%) or tumor-blood pairs (around 15%). A significantly larger repertoire fraction was made up by the top 250 clones in tumors than in blood (p = 0.039). Since the samples were bulk and unsorted, there was no way to compare CD4+ and CD8+ T cell repertoires. Only the TCR beta chain was sequenced, which likely underestimates true repertoire diversity because unpaired alpha chains were not captured.

Regarding this clonotype: The antigen this receptor binds is unknown. One end of the junction does not line up with germline, which may come from a read error.

Starting from about 500 ng total RNA, TCRbeta-specific cDNA was produced by reverse transcription with a constant-region primer and ProtoScript II reverse transcriptase. TCRbeta libraries were built with three nested multiplex PCR rounds, a slightly modified ARM-PCR procedure. Multiplex TRBV1-TRBV30 forward primers and a Cbeta reverse primer were used in the first two PCR rounds, each of which was run for roughly 9 cycles. A final 25-cycle PCR with Deep VentR polymerase added sample barcodes and Illumina adapters. Before sequencing, amplicons between 200 and 500 bp were purified from gel using a QIAquick gel extraction kit. The TCRbeta amplicons were sequenced with 250-bp paired-end reads on an Illumina HiSeq 2500. The original methods were these. Reads were quality-trimmed with Trimmomatic v0.33, and paired reads were merged with FLASH v1.2.11 to recover full CDR3 sequences. MiGEC v1.2.1b assigned V, D and J germline segments to the rearranged TCRbeta sequences. Clonotype statistics, along with Shannon-Wiener diversity indices, were calculated using VDJtools v1.0.0. To cut down on sampling bias, every analysis after diversity analysis relied on just the 250 most abundant clonotypes from each sample. TCRdb reran the public reads through fastp at Q25 and MiXCR, keeping productive beta chains. Each entry merges the rows of one CDR3 protein and shows their most common DNA and genes. It is TCRdb's table, rather than the study itself, that gives the V and J calls and clone size. Here the sample has 50,000 to 70,000 distinct CDR3 sequences; less than 75% occur a single time. Roughly three fifths of the sample rests with the top ten.

CDR3 length: 16 amino acids, cysteine to phenylalanine. Kept here is only the CDR3 DNA, which spans 48 bases and is read in frame from base 1. Looking up the germline V gene yields CDR1 LGHNA and CDR2 YNFKEQ. Sequenced material: liver tumor tissue from sampling region 2. What this sample's cell subset or site label stands for: tumor region T2, inferior pole. This clonotype originated in a man in his forties with primary liver carcinoma and hepatitis B virus infection. The chain joins TRBV4-2 to TRBJ2-7; the D segment could be TRBD2, given 6 matching bases. This receptor has the CDR3 CASSQDSGDIPYEQHF. The sequenced DNA: TGTGCCAGCAGCCAAGATTCGGGGGATATTCCCTACGAGCAGCACTTC.